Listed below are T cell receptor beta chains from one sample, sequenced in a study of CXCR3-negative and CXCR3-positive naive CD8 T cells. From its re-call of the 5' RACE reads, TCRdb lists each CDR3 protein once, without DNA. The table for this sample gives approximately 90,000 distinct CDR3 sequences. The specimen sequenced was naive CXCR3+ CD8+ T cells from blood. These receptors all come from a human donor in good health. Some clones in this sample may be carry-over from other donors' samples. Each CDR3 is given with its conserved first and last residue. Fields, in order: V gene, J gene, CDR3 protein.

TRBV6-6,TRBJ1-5,CASSPIDPRGRIGNQPQHF
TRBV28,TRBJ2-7,CASSPQPDYEQYF
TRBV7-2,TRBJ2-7,CARSSGYEQYF
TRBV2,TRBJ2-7,CASSDDRTSGGATRPYEQYF
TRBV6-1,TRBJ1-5,CASSDSQGAIQPQHF
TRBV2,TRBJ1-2,CASSEGDGHDYGYTF
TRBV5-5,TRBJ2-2,CASSLPTGTGELFF
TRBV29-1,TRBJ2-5,CSVEDAVRDETQYF
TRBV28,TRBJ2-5,CASSLAGAHETQYF
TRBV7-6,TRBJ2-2,CASSLASNYMTGELFF
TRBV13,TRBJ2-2,CASSSGTVTNTGELFF
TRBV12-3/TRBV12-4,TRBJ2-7,CASSATGTGSYEQYF
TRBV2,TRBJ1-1,CASGQGGGTEAFF
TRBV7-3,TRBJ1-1,CASSPGGYTEAFF